This T cell receptor (beta chain) was identified in a study of CD8 T cells in Susac syndrome. Study results and caveats: An acknowledgment was made by the study that its TCR sequencing and HLA analysis involved relatively few individuals.

J was trimmed by 3 bases and V by 1 base; bases with no gene match: 5. This CDR3 is built from 15 residues. CDR1 SGHTA and CDR2 FQGNSA come from the germline V gene. An input of 0.5 to 1 ug of RNA was subjected to reverse transcription using random hexamers. TCRdb independently ran MiXCR on the immunoSEQ multiplex PCR reads; one entry per CDR3 protein. Altogether about 130,000 distinct CDR3 sequences are present, around 95% being singletons, with the ten largest covering under 0.095%. Of note for this clonotype: Antigen: not known.

The chain has TRBV7-2 and TRBJ2-7, with 8 bases aligning to TRBD2. Sample: CD4+ T cells from PBMCs. This receptor was taken from a human donor in good health. Here the CDR3 reads CASSLVVAGNYEQYF. The CDR3 DNA reads as TGTGCCAGCAGCTTAGTGGTAGCGGGAAACTACGAGCAGTACTTC.